The clone carrying this TCR beta chain was observed a few times. The junction departs from the called germline gene at one end, perhaps through a read error. The CDR3 loop spans 12 amino acids. CDR1 and CDR2 (germline): LGHNT, FRNRAP. This sample stems from a study of OX40 agonist ivuxolimab in advanced cancers. Sequencing was performed with immunoSEQ multiplex PCR; in TCRdb, only in-frame clones are kept and a portion is missing. The data contain approximately 54,000 clones, roughly 84% of them singletons. The origin of this receptor is an adult with an advanced solid tumor such as melanoma, head and neck, liver or kidney cancer. The sample in question was CD4+ or CD8+ T cells sorted from blood, obtained in a trial of the OX40 agonist ivuxolimab. V gene TRBV12-5 combines with J gene TRBJ1-2, with D unresolved. In nucleotides, the CDR3 is TGTGCTAGTGGTTTGCGCCCGCACGCTACACACTTC. This sequence encodes CASGLRPHATHF.